This T cell receptor beta chain was found in a study of cytomegalovirus exposure and HLA in healthy donors. General study findings and limits: The HLA-A and HLA-B alleles of most subjects were reportedly predicted accurately from TCR beta sequences.

Germline V gene data show CDR1 as SGHTS and CDR2 as YDEGEE. The CDR3 length is 11 residues. Trimming shortened V by 0 bases and J by 14 bases, and 9 bases separated the two germline ends. Primers: 60 Vbeta forward and 13 Jbeta reverse. Sequenced by immunoSEQ multiplex PCR; TCRdb stores in-frame clones only, minus some. The sample yields 180,000 or so clones, around 75% seen once. This clone was counted between two and nine times. The antigen remains unidentified. J is TRBJ2-1 and V is TRBV5-8, with D maybe TRBD2 (5 bases). The sequence was obtained from a middle-aged woman in good health and CMV-seropositive. Sequenced: PBMCs. The CDR3 is CASSLARTEFF. Here the CDR3 DNA reads TGTGCCAGCAGCTTGGCCAGGACTGAGTTCTTC.